The 25 T cell receptor beta chains below come from one sample, sequenced in a study of T cell responses to AZD1222 COVID-19 vaccine. Here immunoSEQ multiplex PCR was the method, and the copy in TCRdb shows in-frame clones only, minus some. The repertoire holds some 130,000 clones, with 85% to 95% as singletons. The sample here was peripheral blood, taken on day 0 of AZD1222 vaccination. These receptors all come from an adult in good health.

This clone has a single count. This rearrangement joins TRBV4-2 to TRBJ2-7; D unclear. Germline values: CDR1 LGHNA, CDR2 YNFKEQ. The ends were cut back, 2 bases at V and 0 bases at J, with 5 bases in the middle. This CDR3 region has 13 residues. In nucleotides, the CDR3 is TGTGCCAGCAGCCAAAGGTTCTCCTACGAGCAGTACTTC. Protein sequence: CASSQRFSYEQYF.

The chain employs TRBV29-1 and TRBJ1-1; 7 bases match TRBD1. Germline V gene sequence: CDR1 SQVTM, CDR2 ANQGSEA. The CDR3 consists of 11 residues. V shed 7 bases, J shed 5 bases, and the junction held 4 bases outside the gene matches. The CDR3 bases are TGCAGCGGGAGGGGACAGACTGAAGCTTTCTTT. It encodes CSGRGQTEAFF. The entire variable domain, with the rest obtained from reference TRBV29-1 and TRBJ1-1, is as follows: SAVISQKPSRDICQRGTSLTIQCQVDSQVTMMFWYRQQPGQSLTLIATANQGSEATYESGFVIDKFPISRPNLTFSTLTVSNMSPEDSSIYLCSGRGQTEAFFGQGTRLTVV.

The chain couples TRBV28 to TRBJ1-1; perhaps TRBD1 as D (5 bases). The V end was cut by 2 bases, the J end by 5 bases, with 15 bases between. CDR1 and CDR2 from the germline V gene are MDHEN and SYDVKM. The CDR3 has 15 residues. DNA for the CDR3: TGTGCCAGCAGTTTAGGTGGGGGTCGATTGACTGAAGCTTTCTTT. It encodes CASSLGGGRLTEAFF.

The V gene is TRBV4-1, the J gene TRBJ2-7; D is unclear. The CDR3 is 12 residues long. The V end was cut by 1 base, the J end by 7 bases, with 8 bases between. CDR1 MGHRA and CDR2 YSYEKL come from the germline V gene. CDR3 in DNA: TGCGCCAGCAGCCAAGTGGGTTCAGAGCAGTACTTC. Residues: CASSQVGSEQYF.

V gene TRBV19 combines with J gene TRBJ1-6, with D possibly matching TRBD1 (6 bases). V was shortened by 9 bases and J by 7 bases, with 19 bases between the two germline ends. Germline CDR1 and CDR2: LNHDA and SQIVND (reference sequence). This CDR3 has 15 amino acids. The CDR3 reads CASQVARGLNSPLHF. The CDR3 bases are TGTGCCAGCCAAGTAGCCCGGGGGCTAAATTCACCCCTCCACTTT. Full variable domain (remainder filled in from reference TRBV19 and TRBJ1-6): DGGITQSPKYLFRKEGQNVTLSCEQNLNHDAMYWYRQDPGQGLRLIYYSQIVNDFQKGDIAEGYSVSREKKESFPLTVTSAQKNPTAFYLCASQVARGLNSPLHFGNGTRLTVT.

V and J are TRBV7-9 and TRBJ1-1; D not resolved. The CDR3 length is 15 residues. V was pared by 5 bases and J by 7 bases, with 20 bases between. In germline, CDR1 is SEHNR, CDR2 FQNEAQ (reference sequence). This CDR3 reads CASSPHLSSDNEAFF. CDR3 bases: TGTGCCAGCAGCCCGCACCTCTCTTCGGATAATGAAGCTTTCTTT.

The V call is TRBV5-1, the J call TRBJ2-7, with D uncertain. This CDR3 is 14 amino acids long. The germline V gene has CDR1 SGHRS and CDR2 YFSETQ. Between the trimmed V and J ends, which lost 0 bases and 2 bases, there was a span of 9 bases. This chain's CDR3 is CASSLDSNPYEQYF. CDR3 sequence (DNA): TGCGCCAGCAGCTTGGATTCCAATCCCTACGAGCAGTACTTC.

The genes are TRBV27 and TRBJ2-7; a possible D gene is TRBD2 (5 bases). The CDR3 totals 14 residues. Trimming pared 6 bases from V and 5 bases from J, leaving 17 bases between. Germline-derived CDR1 and CDR2 are MNHEY and SMNVEV (reference sequence). Written as DNA, the CDR3 is TGTGCCAGCAGGGCCTCGCGGGCCACGAACGAGCAGTACTTC. The encoded protein is CASRASRATNEQYF.

This chain uses TRBV11-3 with TRBJ2-7; D could derive from TRBD1 or TRBD2 (5 bases each). The CDR3 totals 14 residues. V was pared by 5 bases and J by 5 bases, with 16 bases between. Germline assignment: CDR1 SGHNT and CDR2 YENEEA. In nucleotides, the CDR3 is TGTGCCAGCAGCGACCCCGGGGCCTCGAACGAGCAGTACTTC. Its translation is CASSDPGASNEQYF. Based on the CDR3 plus reference TRBV11-3 and TRBJ2-7, the full variable domain is EAGVVQSPRYKIIEKKQPVAFWCNPISGHNTLYWYLQNLGQGPELLIRYENEEAVDDSQLPKDRFSAERLKGVDSTLKIQPAELGDSAVYLCASSDPGASNEQYFGPGTRLTVT.

The chain recombines TRBV2 with TRBJ2-5, with 7 nucleotides matching TRBD1. The germline CDR1 and CDR2 sequences are SNHLY and FYNNEI. The CDR3 is 15 residues long. V was clipped by 4 bases and J by 6 bases; unmatched bases: 11. The CDR3 DNA reads TGTGCCAGCAGTGTTGACAGGGTTGGTGAAAAGACCCAGTACTTC. Translated: CASSVDRVGEKTQYF.

This clone was seen a handful of times. The chain employs TRBV5-4 and TRBJ1-1; no clear D. V was shortened by 2 bases and J by 4 bases, with 6 bases between the two germline ends. CDR1 and CDR2 from the germline V gene are SGHNT and YYREEE (reference sequence). The CDR3 runs 12 residues. Here the CDR3 DNA reads TGTGCCAGCAGCTTTGACACCACTGAAGCTTTCTTT. As protein: CASSFDTTEAFF.

This clone has just one count. The chain couples TRBV4-1 to TRBJ1-1; D is undetermined. Germline V lookup: CDR1 MGHRA, CDR2 YSYEKL. The germline V and J ends were trimmed by 2 bases and 5 bases, with 15 bases remaining between them. The CDR3 consists of 15 residues. The CDR3 protein is CASSQQEALGTEAFF. DNA of the CDR3: TGCGCCAGCAGCCAACAAGAGGCTCTGGGGACTGAAGCTTTCTTT.

This chain connects TRBV29-1 to TRBJ1-1, with 8 bases identical to TRBD1. Germline values: CDR1 SQVTM, CDR2 ANQGSEA. V shed 3 bases and J 11 bases; nucleotides not matched to a gene: 11. This CDR3 is 13 amino acids long. CDR3 region: CSVDQGQEVSAFF. The CDR3 nucleotides read TGCAGCGTTGATCAGGGACAGGAGGTGTCGGCTTTCTTT. Together with reference TRBV29-1 and TRBJ1-1, the CDR3 gives the full variable domain: SAVISQKPSRDICQRGTSLTIQCQVDSQVTMMFWYRQQPGQSLTLIATANQGSEATYESGFVIDKFPISRPNLTFSTLTVSNMSPEDSSIYLCSVDQGQEVSAFFGQGTRLTVV.

The V and J genes are TRBV15 and TRBJ2-7; D uncertain. Trimming took 0 bases from V and 5 from J, leaving 14 bases between them. CDR3 length equals 15 residues. CDR1 LNHNV and CDR2 YYDKDF come from the germline V gene (reference sequence). The CDR3 sequence is CATSRDLVWADEQYF. For the CDR3, the DNA is TGTGCCACCAGCAGAGATCTCGTGTGGGCCGACGAGCAGTACTTC.

This sequence joins TRBV11-3 and TRBJ2-3; the D gene is possibly TRBD1 (5 bases). CDR3 length equals 15 residues. CDR1 and CDR2 (germline): SGHNT, YENEEA. V was shortened by 3 bases and J by 9 bases, with 19 bases between the two germline ends. DNA for the CDR3: TGTGCCAGCAGCTTCACAGGCTCCCCGGCAAAGACGCAGTATTTT. Its translation: CASSFTGSPAKTQYF. The whole variable domain, filled in from reference TRBV11-3 and TRBJ2-3, reads EAGVVQSPRYKIIEKKQPVAFWCNPISGHNTLYWYLQNLGQGPELLIRYENEEAVDDSQLPKDRFSAERLKGVDSTLKIQPAELGDSAVYLCASSFTGSPAKTQYFGPGTRLTVL.

The chain is built from TRBV5-1 and TRBJ2-5; D is unclear. V lost 0 bases and J lost 5, with 8 bases in between. Germline V lookup: CDR1 SGHRS, CDR2 YFSETQ. This CDR3 has 13 amino acids. The chain's CDR3 is CASSLAGSETQYF. The CDR3 nucleotides read TGCGCCAGCAGCTTGGCCGGTAGCGAGACCCAGTACTTC.

The chain employs TRBV2 and TRBJ2-3, with 9 positions matching TRBD1. CDR3 size: 16 residues. Trimming removed 6 bases from V and 2 bases from J; junction bases left unmatched: 9. Looked up from germline, CDR1 is SNHLY and CDR2 is FYNNEI. CDR3 DNA sequence: TGTGCCAGCAGCGGACCCGGGACAGGGAACACAGATACGCAGTATTTT. It translates to CASSGPGTGNTDTQYF.

This chain connects TRBV5-6 to TRBJ1-5; tentatively, D is TRBD1 (6 bases). Trimming left V 0 bases short and J 9 bases short, with 19 bases between. The germline CDR1 and CDR2 sequences are SGHDT and YYEEEE. The CDR3 consists of 16 residues. The CDR3 sequence is CASSLGPDRRGVPQHF. CDR3 bases: TGTGCCAGCAGCTTGGGCCCGGACAGACGTGGAGTGCCCCAGCATTTT.

The genes are TRBV5-1 and TRBJ1-5; D is uncertain. Trimming removed 1 base at V and 2 bases at J, with 4 bases between. The CDR3 extends over 13 amino acids. Germline V lookup: CDR1 SGHRS, CDR2 YFSETQ. The CDR3 nucleotides read TGCGCCAGCAGCTTGAGCGGCAATCAGCCCCAGCATTTT. It yields the protein CASSLSGNQPQHF.

The J gene is TRBJ2-1, the V gene TRBV4-2; 8 positions match TRBD1. Per the germline V gene, CDR1 is LGHNA and CDR2 is YNFKEQ. The V and J ends lost 2 bases and 0 bases, in that order; junction bases with no gene match: 9. There are 18 residues in the CDR3. The CDR3 sequence is CASSQSPSRGPSYNEQFF. Written as DNA, the CDR3 is TGTGCCAGCAGCCAAAGCCCAAGCAGGGGGCCCTCCTACAATGAGCAGTTCTTC.

V is TRBV5-1 and J is TRBJ2-3; D remains ambiguous. The CDR3 spans 14 residues. V lost 4 bases and J lost 2, with 11 bases in between. Germline V gives CDR1 SGHRS, CDR2 YFSETQ. The CDR3, as DNA: TGCGCCAGCAGCCCCGGACCGGACACAGATACGCAGTATTTT. It yields the protein CASSPGPDTDTQYF.

V gene TRBV10-3 combines with J gene TRBJ2-5; 7 nucleotides line up with TRBD2. This CDR3 contains 16 residues. V lost 11 bases and J lost 5; bases outside the gene matches: 20. CDR1 and CDR2 (germline): ENHRY, SYGVKD. The CDR3 DNA follows: TGTGCCGTAACCGCCGCTTCTGGGAGGGCCTGGGAGACCCAGTACTTC. Amino acid sequence: CAVTAASGRAWETQYF.

The chain recombines TRBV2 with TRBJ1-5, with D perhaps matching TRBD1 (6 bases). Trimming removed 6 bases from V and 2 bases from J, with 14 bases in between. CDR3 length: 15 amino acids. In germline, CDR1 is SNHLY, CDR2 FYNNEI. CDR3 bases: TGTGCCAGCAGACCCGACCGACAGGGCAATCAGCCCCAGCATTTT. Its protein is CASRPDRQGNQPQHF.

J is TRBJ2-3 and V is TRBV5-4, with D maybe TRBD1 (6 bases). Germline CDR1 SGHNT, CDR2 YYREEE (reference sequence). The CDR3 runs 15 residues. Trimming shortened V by 4 bases and J by 5 bases, and 17 bases separated the two germline ends. CDR3 amino acids: CASSDTGRKGDTQYF. DNA for the CDR3: TGTGCCAGCAGCGACACAGGGCGGAAGGGAGATACGCAGTATTTT.

This clone was seen more than once but under ten times. The gene calls are TRBV30 and TRBJ2-5; possibly TRBD2 for D (6 bases). Trimming stripped 2 bases from V and 4 bases from J, with 11 bases between. This CDR3 is built from 13 residues. From germline, CDR1 is GTSNPN and CDR2 SVGIG (reference sequence). This CDR3 is CAWSRWGVETQYF. CDR3 nucleotide sequence: TGTGCCTGGAGTCGGTGGGGGGTAGAGACCCAGTACTTC.